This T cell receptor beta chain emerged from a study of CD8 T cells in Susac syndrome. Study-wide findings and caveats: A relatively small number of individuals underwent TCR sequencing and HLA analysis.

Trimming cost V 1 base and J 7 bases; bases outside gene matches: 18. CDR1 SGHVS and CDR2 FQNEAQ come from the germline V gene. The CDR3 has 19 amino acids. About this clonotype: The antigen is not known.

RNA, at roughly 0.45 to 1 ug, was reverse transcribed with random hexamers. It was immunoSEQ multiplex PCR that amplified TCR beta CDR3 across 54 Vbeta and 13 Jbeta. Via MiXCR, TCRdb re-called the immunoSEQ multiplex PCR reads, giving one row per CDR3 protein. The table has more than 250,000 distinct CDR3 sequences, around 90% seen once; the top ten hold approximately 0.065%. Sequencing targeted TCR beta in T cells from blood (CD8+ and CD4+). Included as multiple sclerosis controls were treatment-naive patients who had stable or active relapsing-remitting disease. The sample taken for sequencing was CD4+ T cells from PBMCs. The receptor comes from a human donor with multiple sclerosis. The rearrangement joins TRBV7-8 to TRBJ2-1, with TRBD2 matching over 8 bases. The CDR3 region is CASSLEVRQGEKRGNEQFF. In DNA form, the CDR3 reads TGTGCCAGCAGCTTAGAAGTGCGTCAGGGTGAGAAGCGGGGGAATGAGCAGTTCTTC.